Listed below are T cell receptor beta chains from one sample, sequenced in a study of early stage breast cancer tumors. The table came from immunoSEQ multiplex PCR; TCRdb's copy has only in-frame clones and leaves some out. The repertoire consists of 20,000 or so clones, with around 76% occurring once and the leading ten covering about a quarter. Material: blood. All receptors come from a person between 60 and 70 years old with breast cancer. Both conserved end residues are part of each CDR3. The order of the fields is J gene, D gene, V gene, clone size, CDR3 length, CDR3 protein, CDR3 DNA. D genes are given only for firm matches. Clone size is given for some rows only: seen once, a few or many times, or a class if the clone is expanded.

J gene: TRBJ1-3
D gene: .
V gene: TRBV9
clone size: .
CDR3 length: 16
CDR3 protein: CASSVAQPGSGNTIYF
CDR3 DNA: TGTGCCAGCAGCGTAGCACAGCCCGGGTCTGGAAACACCATATATTTT

J gene: TRBJ2-7
D gene: .
V gene: TRBV2
clone size: .
CDR3 length: 12
CDR3 protein: CASSESGYEQYF
CDR3 DNA: TGTGCCAGCAGTGAATCGGGTTACGAGCAGTACTTC

J gene: TRBJ2-7
D gene: TRBD1
V gene: TRBV9
clone size: once
CDR3 length: 15
CDR3 protein: CASSVGQGGDYEQYF
CDR3 DNA: TGTGCCAGCAGCGTAGGACAGGGGGGGGACTACGAGCAGTACTTC

J gene: TRBJ1-5
D gene: .
V gene: TRBV9
clone size: .
CDR3 length: 13
CDR3 protein: CASSRDSNQPQHF
CDR3 DNA: TGTGCCAGCAGCAGGGATAGCAATCAGCCCCAGCATTTT

J gene: TRBJ2-2
D gene: .
V gene: TRBV6-4
clone size: .
CDR3 length: 14
CDR3 protein: CATSLGLTTGELFF
CDR3 DNA: TGTGCCACGTCCTTGGGGCTAACGACCGGGGAGCTGTTTTTT

J gene: TRBJ2-7
D gene: TRBD2
V gene: TRBV18
clone size: .
CDR3 length: 18
CDR3 protein: CASSPRGTSGSGIHEQYF
CDR3 DNA: TGTGCCAGCTCACCACGGGGGACTAGCGGTTCGGGGATCCACGAGCAGTACTTC

J gene: TRBJ1-2
D gene: .
V gene: TRBV11-2
clone size: .
CDR3 length: 12
CDR3 protein: CASSQGLYGYTF
CDR3 DNA: TGTGCCAGCAGCCAAGGACTATATGGCTACACCTTC

J gene: TRBJ2-2
D gene: .
V gene: TRBV25-1
clone size: .
CDR3 length: 12
CDR3 protein: CASRQGPGELFF
CDR3 DNA: TGTGCCAGCAGACAGGGTCCCGGGGAGCTGTTTTTT

J gene: TRBJ2-5
D gene: .
V gene: TRBV11-3
clone size: .
CDR3 length: 14
CDR3 protein: CASSLVGFQETQYF
CDR3 DNA: TGTGCCAGCAGCTTAGTTGGCTTCCAAGAGACCCAGTACTTC

J gene: TRBJ2-7
D gene: .
V gene: TRBV27
clone size: few
CDR3 length: 17
CDR3 protein: CASRRQQGGVLAYEQYF
CDR3 DNA: TGTGCCAGCAGGCGACAACAGGGGGGGGTATTAGCCTACGAGCAGTACTTC

J gene: TRBJ1-4
D gene: .
V gene: TRBV30
clone size: once
CDR3 length: 12
CDR3 protein: CAWARAREKLFF
CDR3 DNA: TGTGCCTGGGCTCGGGCCAGAGAAAAACTGTTTTTT

J gene: TRBJ1-1
D gene: .
V gene: TRBV2
clone size: few
CDR3 length: 13
CDR3 protein: CASSVGSFSEAFF
CDR3 DNA: TGTGCCAGCAGTGTGGGGTCTTTTTCGGAAGCTTTCTTT

J gene: TRBJ2-7
D gene: .
V gene: TRBV19
clone size: .
CDR3 length: 12
CDR3 protein: CASSIRGYEQYF
CDR3 DNA: TGTGCCAGTAGTATAAGGGGCTACGAGCAGTACTTC

J gene: TRBJ2-3
D gene: .
V gene: TRBV7-2
clone size: .
CDR3 length: 13
CDR3 protein: CASSLDNTDTQYF
CDR3 DNA: TGTGCCAGCAGCTTAGACAACACAGATACGCAGTATTTT

J gene: TRBJ2-7
D gene: .
V gene: TRBV5-3
clone size: .
CDR3 length: 15
CDR3 protein: CARSLDQERAGEQYF
CDR3 DNA: TGTGCCAGAAGCTTGGATCAGGAACGGGCGGGCGAGCAGTACTTC

J gene: TRBJ1-3
D gene: .
V gene: TRBV7-8
clone size: .
CDR3 length: 13
CDR3 protein: CASSPRLGNTIYF
CDR3 DNA: TGTGCCAGCAGCCCCAGGTTGGGAAACACCATATATTTT

J gene: TRBJ2-3
D gene: .
V gene: TRBV5-1
clone size: .
CDR3 length: 16
CDR3 protein: CASSLDVYSSTDTQYF
CDR3 DNA: TGCGCCAGCAGCTTGGATGTGTACTCTAGCACAGATACGCAGTATTTT

J gene: TRBJ2-5
D gene: .
V gene: TRBV25-1
clone size: .
CDR3 length: 16
CDR3 protein: CASSESGLAAGETQYF
CDR3 DNA: TGTGCCAGCAGTGAATCCGGGTTAGCGGCGGGGGAGACCCAGTACTTC

J gene: TRBJ2-3
D gene: .
V gene: TRBV5-1
clone size: .
CDR3 length: 14
CDR3 protein: CASSIVQGTDTQYF
CDR3 DNA: TGCGCCAGCAGCATCGTACAGGGCACAGATACGCAGTATTTT

J gene: TRBJ2-7
D gene: TRBD1
V gene: TRBV7-9
clone size: .
CDR3 length: 15
CDR3 protein: CASSSTGAGFYEQYF
CDR3 DNA: TGTGCCAGCAGTTCTACAGGGGCTGGGTTCTACGAGCAGTACTTC

J gene: TRBJ2-2
D gene: TRBD1
V gene: TRBV4-1
clone size: .
CDR3 length: 16
CDR3 protein: CASSRFPGGGTGELFF
CDR3 DNA: TGCGCCAGCAGCCGTTTTCCAGGGGGCGGCACCGGGGAGCTGTTTTTT

J gene: TRBJ1-5
D gene: .
V gene: TRBV28
clone size: .
CDR3 length: 12
CDR3 protein: CASSYSNQPQHF
CDR3 DNA: TGTGCCAGCAGTTATAGCAATCAGCCCCAGCATTTT